This T cell receptor (beta chain) was found in a study of blood T cell repertoires in COVID-19. Study-wide background: The United States, Italy and Spain supplied acute and convalescent COVID-19 samples. Sources were T cells, B-cell-depleted T cells, or PBMCs; the material itself was cDNA or gDNA.

V was pared by 4 bases and J by 3 bases, with 10 bases between. In germline, CDR1 is MGHRA, CDR2 YSYEKL. The CDR3 spans 13 residues. In the source study's methods: Reference gene primer amplification gave estimated nucleated cell counts. Produced via immunoSEQ multiplex PCR; TCRdb's table is partial and in-frame only. Clonal size and the V and J genes are those of that table, whereas D and trimming came from the DNA. The top ten hold around 9% of the sample, which has over 60,000 clones, nearly 90% seen once. The chain carries TRBV4-1 and TRBJ2-7; TRBD2 is a possible D gene (5 bases). The TCR was taken from a man at least 80 years old with acute or convalescent COVID-19. The material sequenced was peripheral blood. The chain's CDR3 is CASSPGLIYEQYF. CDR3 DNA sequence: TGCGCCAGCAGCCCCGGACTCATCTACGAGCAGTACTTC.